The T cell receptor (beta chain) under discussion was sequenced for a study of blood T cell repertoires in COVID-19. The V gene's germline CDR1 is LGHNA and CDR2 YNFKEQ. The V and J ends lost 1 base and 0 bases respectively, with 10 bases between them. CDR3 length: 16 amino acids. Original analysis: Estimates of nucleated cell counts were drawn from the amplification of reference gene primers. This table comes from immunoSEQ multiplex PCR, and its TCRdb copy is limited to in-frame clones, with some not included. D and trimming come from the DNA, and the V and J calls and clone size come from that table. Of about 80,000 clones listed, about four fifths were seen once; the top ten hold approximately 8.7%.

The chain has TRBV4-2 and TRBJ1-3; D might be TRBD1 (6 bases). Sequencing was carried out using peripheral blood. The TCR comes from a human donor in a cohort sampled during active COVID-19. CDR3 bases: TGTGCCAGCAGCCAAGTCAGGGGAGCCTCTGGAAACACCATATATTTT. This gives the protein CASSQVRGASGNTIYF.